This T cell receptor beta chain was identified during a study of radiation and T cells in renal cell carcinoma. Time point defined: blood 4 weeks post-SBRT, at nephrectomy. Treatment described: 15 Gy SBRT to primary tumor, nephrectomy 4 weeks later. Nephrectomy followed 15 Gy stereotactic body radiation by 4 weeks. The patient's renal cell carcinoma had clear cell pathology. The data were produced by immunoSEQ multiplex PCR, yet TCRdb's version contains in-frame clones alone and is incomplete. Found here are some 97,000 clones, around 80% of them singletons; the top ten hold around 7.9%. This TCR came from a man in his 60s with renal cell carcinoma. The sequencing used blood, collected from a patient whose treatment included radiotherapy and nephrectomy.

The CDR3: CASSVDPTGQETQYF. The CDR3 DNA reads TGTGCCAGCAGCGTCGATCCAACCGGGCAAGAGACCCAGTACTTC. The chain combines TRBV9 with TRBJ2-5, with D hard to call. V was clipped by 2 bases and J by 2 bases, with 13 bases between them. CDR1 and CDR2 (germline): SGDLS, YYNGEE. The CDR3 has 15 amino acids.